These 26 T cell receptor beta chains came from one sample sequenced in a study of T cells in Graves' hyperthyroidism and ophthalmopathy. RNA transcripts served as the template for amplifying TCR beta CDR3 regions. A set of HTBI primers served as the primers for a first-round RT-PCR of the TCR CDR3. From the multiplex PCR reads, TCRdb called clonotypes with MiXCR, one entry per CDR3 protein. The data contain hundreds of thousands of distinct CDR3 sequences, around 21% of them singletons. Sequenced: blood. The receptors shown here come from a man aged 30 to 39 with Graves' ophthalmopathy.

This clonotype came up a few times. This chain uses TRBV20-1 with TRBJ2-2; D possibly corresponds to TRBD2 (6 bases). Trimming stripped 0 bases from V and 0 bases from J, with 8 bases between. Germline values: CDR1 DFQATT, CDR2 SNEGSKA (reference sequence). This CDR3 has 15 residues. DNA of the CDR3: TGCAGTGCTAGAGACCGGGAGTCGAACACCGGGGAGCTGTTTTTT. Its protein product is CSARDRESNTGELFF.

This clonotype showed up just a few times. The V and J genes are TRBV18 and TRBJ1-4, with D perhaps TRBD1 (5 bases). The CDR3 sequence is 14 residues long. V lost 1 base and J 5 bases, leaving 8 bases between the germline ends. Germline CDR1 is KGHSH and CDR2 is LQKENI. CDR3 in DNA: TGTGCCAGCTCACCACAGGGACTCAATGAAAAACTGTTTTTT. It translates to CASSPQGLNEKLFF.

There are a few counts of this clonotype. J is TRBJ2-1 and V is TRBV4-3; no reliable D call. The germline V and J ends were trimmed by 0 bases and 7 bases, with 13 bases remaining between them. This CDR3 has 15 amino acids. Germline CDR1 LGHNA, CDR2 YSLEER. CDR3 amino acids: CASSQDGVRQNEQFF. CDR3 DNA sequence: TGCGCCAGCAGCCAAGATGGGGTCCGGCAAAATGAGCAGTTCTTC.

DNA of the CDR3: TGTGCCAGCAGCTCGGGAATAGCGGGAGGCGGGGGCACAGATACGCAGTATTTT. Translation: CASSSGIAGGGGTDTQYF. The chain uses TRBV7-2 and TRBJ2-3; TRBD2 matches at 10 bases. The trim removed 4 bases at V and 1 base at J, leaving 11 bases unmatched. This CDR3 spans 18 amino acids. The germline CDR1 and CDR2 sequences are SGHTA and FQGNSA.

This clonotype was counted many times. This chain links TRBV3-1 with TRBJ1-1; 7 nucleotides agree with TRBD1. Germline CDR1 reads LGHDT; CDR2 reads YNNKEL (reference sequence). The CDR3 is made up of 12 amino acids. V trimming: 1 base; J trimming: 8 bases; junction bases outside the gene matches: 1. The CDR3 DNA reads as TGTGCCAGCAGCCAAGGGGACAGAGAAGCTTTCTTT. It encodes CASSQGDREAFF.

V gene TRBV5-8 combines with J gene TRBJ1-1; unclear D gene. V dropped 4 bases and J dropped 6 bases, with 16 bases sitting between them. The length of the CDR3 is 14 residues. Germline CDR1 and CDR2: SGHTS and YDEGEE. CDR3 sequence (DNA): TGTGCCAGCAGCAGGGAAGGGCCCTTCTCTGAAGCTTTCTTT. Translation gives CASSREGPFSEAFF.

This clonotype was counted many times. The chain couples TRBV3-1 to TRBJ1-3; D is ambiguous. The CDR3 spans 15 residues. Germline CDR1 is LGHDT and CDR2 is YNNKEL (reference sequence). The V end was cut by 3 bases, the J end by 0 bases, with 9 bases between. This chain's CDR3 is CASSQGWGSGNTIYF. The CDR3, as DNA: TGTGCCAGCAGCCAGGGCTGGGGCTCTGGAAACACCATATATTTT.

This clonotype came up many times. The gene calls are TRBV2 and TRBJ1-6; D is undetermined. V lost 4 bases and J 0 bases, leaving 16 bases between the germline ends. The CDR3 sequence is 18 residues long. The germline V gene has CDR1 SNHLY and CDR2 FYNNEI. This CDR3 is CASSVEGPRSSYNSPLHF. As DNA, the CDR3 is TGTGCCAGCAGTGTGGAAGGGCCGAGGAGCTCCTATAATTCACCCCTCCACTTT.

This clonotype was seen a few times. The V and J genes are TRBV7-9 and TRBJ2-5; TRBD1 aligns across 12 bases. The CDR3 consists of 16 residues. V gave up 1 base and J gave up 5 bases; unmatched junction bases: 5. CDR1 and CDR2 from the germline V gene are SEHNR and FQNEAQ (reference sequence). CDR3 sequence reads: CASSLEGTGGKETQYF. The CDR3 DNA sequence: TGTGCCAGCAGCTTAGAAGGGACAGGGGGCAAGGAGACCCAGTACTTC.

This clonotype was counted ten times or more. The genes are TRBV2 and TRBJ1-1; D not certain. Germline V gene data show CDR1 as SNHLY and CDR2 as FYNNEI. V was shortened by 3 bases and J by 0 bases, with 5 bases between the two germline ends. The CDR3 is 13 residues long. The CDR3 sequence: CASSDNMNTEAFF. Here the CDR3 DNA reads TGTGCCAGCAGTGATAATATGAACACTGAAGCTTTCTTT.

There are many counts of this clonotype. The chain combines TRBV20-1 with TRBJ2-5, with TRBD2 matching 10 bases. Germline V gives CDR1 DFQATT, CDR2 SNEGSKA (reference sequence). The CDR3 is 13 amino acids. Unmatched junction bases numbered 2, after V lost 2 bases and J lost 5 bases. The CDR3 nucleotides read TGCAGTGCTAGACTAGCGGGAGTGGAGACCCAGTACTTC. Its protein product is CSARLAGVETQYF.

This chain connects TRBV6-1 to TRBJ1-1; 7 nucleotides align to TRBD1. The CDR3 extends over 12 amino acids. The germline V gene has CDR1 MNHNS and CDR2 SASEGT. V lost 5 bases, J lost 6 bases, and 3 bases stayed unmatched. CDR3 bases: TGTGCCAGCAGTCCTGGACAGGCTGAAGCTTTCTTT. Translating gives CASSPGQAEAFF.

This clonotype was observed at least ten times. The V call is TRBV18, the J call TRBJ2-1; D is possibly TRBD1 or TRBD2 (5 bases each). This CDR3 is built from 15 residues. The germline gives CDR1 KGHSH, CDR2 LQKENI. Between the trimmed V and J ends, which lost 4 bases and 5 bases, there was a span of 15 bases. CDR3 sequence reads: CASSQQGYSDNEQFF. The CDR3 nucleotides read TGTGCCAGCTCACAGCAGGGATATAGCGACAATGAGCAGTTCTTC. The full variable domain, completed using reference TRBV18 and TRBJ2-1, is NAGVMQNPRHLVRRRGQEARLRCSPMKGHSHVYWYRQLPEEGLKFMVYLQKENIIDESGMPKERFSAEFPKEGPSILRIQQVVRGDSAAYFCASSQQGYSDNEQFFGPGTRLTVL.

The chain couples TRBV28 to TRBJ2-7, with 12 bases matching TRBD2. The germline gives CDR1 MDHEN, CDR2 SYDVKM. Unmatched junction bases numbered 14, after V lost 5 bases and J lost 6 bases. This CDR3 has 17 amino acids. CDR3 sequence (DNA): TGTGCCAGCAGTAGGACTAGCGGGATTTCGGGTCATAGCGAGCAGTACTTC. Residues: CASSRTSGISGHSEQYF.

About this clonotype: A much larger clonotype is one base distant, so this may be a read error. This chain connects TRBV30 to TRBJ1-2; D unresolved. Germline CDR1 and CDR2: GTSNPN and SVGIG (reference sequence). Trimming shortened V by 1 base and J by 9 bases, and 6 bases separated the two germline ends. The length of the CDR3 is 10 residues. CDR3 in amino acids: CAWSERSYTF. The CDR3 DNA sequence: TGTGCCTGGAGTGAGAGGAGCTACACCTTC.

This clonotype was recorded many times. The chain joins TRBV6-1 to TRBJ2-5; 11 nucleotides align to TRBD2. V lost 5 bases to trimming and J lost 4 bases; unmatched junction nucleotides: 3. The germline V gene has CDR1 MNHNS and CDR2 SASEGT. This CDR3 region has 14 residues. CDR3 protein: CASSTLAGVETQYF. The CDR3 DNA is TGTGCCAGCAGTACACTAGCGGGAGTAGAGACCCAGTACTTC.

This clonotype appeared many times. The CDR3 nucleotides read TGTGCCAGCAGCACTTTGAGGGATGGAGGTGACACAGATACGCAGTATTTT. Protein product: CASSTLRDGGDTDTQYF. This chain uses TRBV7-9 with TRBJ2-3; the D gene is possibly TRBD2 (5 bases). The V end lost 5 bases, the J end lost 2 bases, and 20 bases lay between the germline ends. This CDR3 region has 17 residues. Germline assignment: CDR1 SEHNR and CDR2 FQNEAQ (reference sequence). Full variable domain (remainder filled in from reference TRBV7-9 and TRBJ2-3): DTGVSQNPRHKITKRGQNVTFRCDPISEHNRLYWYRQTLGQGPEFLTYFQNEAQLEKSRLLSDRFSAERPKGSFSTLEIQRTEQGDSAMYLCASSTLRDGGDTDTQYFGPGTRLTVL.

This chain connects TRBV30 to TRBJ1-2, with unresolved D. Germline V gives CDR1 GTSNPN, CDR2 SVGIG (reference sequence). The ends were cut back, 2 bases at V and 5 bases at J, with 12 bases in the middle. CDR3 size: 13 residues. CDR3 DNA: TGTGCCTGGAGTATGGGCAGTTCATATGGCTACACCTTC. It specifies CAWSMGSSYGYTF.

This clonotype showed up many times. V is TRBV11-2 and J is TRBJ1-2; no clear D. CDR1 is SGHAT and CDR2 is FQNNGV in the germline V gene. Trimming cost V 0 bases and J 9 bases, with 8 bases left between them. The CDR3 is 12 amino acids. CDR3 in amino acids: CASSLDTLSYTF. DNA of the CDR3: TGTGCCAGCAGCTTAGATACCCTTAGCTACACCTTC.

The V call is TRBV2, the J call TRBJ2-7; D is unresolved. V was pared by 6 bases and J by 1 base, with 13 bases between. CDR3 length: 14 amino acids. Germline loops: CDR1 SNHLY, CDR2 FYNNEI. CDR3 loop: CASSQNTASYEQYF. For the CDR3, the DNA is TGTGCCAGCAGCCAAAATACAGCTTCCTACGAGCAGTACTTC. Variable domain in full (rest from reference TRBV2 and TRBJ2-7): EPEVTQTPSHQVTQMGQEVILRCVPISNHLYFYWYRQILGQKVEFLVSFYNNEISEKSEIFDDQFSVERPDGSNFTLKIRSTKLEDSAMYFCASSQNTASYEQYFGPGTRLTVT.

The sample holds a few counts of this clonotype. The rearrangement joins TRBV7-9 to TRBJ2-7; D ambiguous. This CDR3 is built from 12 residues. V shed 10 bases and J shed 0 bases, with 10 bases lying between them. In germline, CDR1 is SEHNR, CDR2 FQNEAQ (reference sequence). As DNA, the CDR3 is TGTGCCACCCAACTGGGCTCCTACGAGCAGTACTTC. It codes for CATQLGSYEQYF.

This clonotype was observed a handful of times. The V gene is TRBV29-1, the J gene TRBJ1-3, with 7 bases fitting TRBD1. With V trimmed by 6 bases and J by 0 bases, 8 bases remained unmatched. Germline loops: CDR1 SQVTM, CDR2 ANQGSEA. The CDR3 loop spans 15 amino acids. The CDR3 reads CSVTGAPLSGNTIYF. The CDR3 DNA reads as TGCAGCGTAACAGGGGCACCACTCTCTGGAAACACCATATATTTT. The full variable domain, completed using reference TRBV29-1 and TRBJ1-3, is SAVISQKPSRDICQRGTSLTIQCQVDSQVTMMFWYRQQPGQSLTLIATANQGSEATYESGFVIDKFPISRPNLTFSTLTVSNMSPEDSSIYLCSVTGAPLSGNTIYFGEGSWLTVV.

This clonotype has ten or more counts. V and J are TRBV2 and TRBJ2-3; D gene uncertain. The germline V gene encodes CDR1 SNHLY and CDR2 FYNNEI. The CDR3 length is 15 residues. Deletions cut 2 bases from V and 6 bases from J, with 15 bases between. CDR3 DNA: TGTGCCAGCAGTGAAATGTCGGCTAGTTTGGATACGCAGTATTTT. As protein: CASSEMSASLDTQYF.

This clonotype was seen more than once but under ten times. V is TRBV7-3 and J is TRBJ1-1; 8 nucleotides agree with TRBD1. Trimming removed 1 base from V and 4 bases from J; junction bases left unmatched: 2. Per germline, CDR1 SGHTA and CDR2 FQGTGA. The CDR3 runs to 14 residues. The CDR3 sequence is CASSLKDRVTEAFF. The CDR3 DNA follows: TGTGCCAGCAGCTTAAAGGACAGGGTCACTGAAGCTTTCTTT.

The chain joins TRBV27 to TRBJ1-5, with D perhaps matching TRBD1 (6 bases). The germline CDR1 and CDR2 sequences are MNHEY and SMNVEV (reference sequence). Trimming took 2 bases from V and 10 from J, leaving 15 bases between them. The CDR3 has 14 residues. The CDR3 nucleotides read TGTGCCAGCAGTTTAGCAGGTGAGGGGGGCCCCCAGCATTTT. This translates into CASSLAGEGGPQHF.

Many counts were recorded for this clonotype. J is TRBJ2-3 and V is TRBV20-1, with TRBD2 matching over 8 bases. With 7 bases clipped from V and 2 bases from J, the junction kept 5 bases outside the gene matches. Germline-derived CDR1 and CDR2 are DFQATT and SNEGSKA (reference sequence). This CDR3 comprises 13 residues. Here the CDR3 DNA reads TGCAGTGTCCCAGCGGGAGACACAGATACGCAGTATTTT. It translates to CSVPAGDTDTQYF.